This entry features one T cell receptor beta chain sequence. Its specificity is not known. The authors loaded roughly 180 ng DNA, roughly 33,000 T cell genomes, into sorted-subset replicate PCRs. Measured with immunoSEQ multiplex PCR; TCRdb has only the in-frame clones, and not every one. The sample includes around 2.1 million clones, approximately 94% of them seen just once. Selected positively for CCR7 and CD45RO-negative, naive CD8 cells excluded terminally differentiated effector memory CD45RA+ cells. Adults of Caucasian background living in Nashville, Tennessee made up all donors. This sample stems from a study of shared clonotypes between healthy human individuals. At the level of the study: Per-donor plates numbered three CD4 naive, three CD4 memory, two CD8 naive and one CD8 memory. The study, taken as a whole, reports: A handful of donors had 4% to 5% of their naive CD4 clonotypes in common.

The sequenced sample was naive CD8+ T cells from PBMCs. The receptor's source is a man between 18 and 29 years old in good health. Some clones in this sample may be carry-over from other donors' samples.

CDR3 region: CASSTSRRNTGELFF. CDR3 DNA: TGTGCCAGTAGCACGTCCCGGCGAAACACCGGGGAGCTGTTTTTT. The rearrangement links TRBV19 to TRBJ2-2; D unresolved. Per the germline V gene, CDR1 is LNHDA and CDR2 is SQIVND (reference sequence). The CDR3 runs to 15 residues. The V gene lost 6 bases and the J gene lost 2 bases, with 13 bases spanning the gap.